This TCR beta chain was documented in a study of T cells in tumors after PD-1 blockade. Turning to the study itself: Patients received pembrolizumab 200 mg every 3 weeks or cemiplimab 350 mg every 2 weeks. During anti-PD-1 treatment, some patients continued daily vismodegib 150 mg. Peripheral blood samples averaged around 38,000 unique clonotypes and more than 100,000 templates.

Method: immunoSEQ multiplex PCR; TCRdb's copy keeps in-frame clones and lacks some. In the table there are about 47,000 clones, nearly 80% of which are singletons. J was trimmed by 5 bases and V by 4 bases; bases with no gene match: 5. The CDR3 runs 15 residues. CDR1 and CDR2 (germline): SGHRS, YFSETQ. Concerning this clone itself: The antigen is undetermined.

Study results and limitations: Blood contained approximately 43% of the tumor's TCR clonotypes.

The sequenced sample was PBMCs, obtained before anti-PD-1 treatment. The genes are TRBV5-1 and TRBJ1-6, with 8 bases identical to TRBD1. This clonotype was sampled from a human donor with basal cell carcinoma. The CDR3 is CASSHPDRDNSPLHF. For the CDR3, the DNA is TGCGCCAGCAGCCACCCGGACAGGGATAATTCACCCCTCCACTTT.